The clone carrying this TCR beta chain has just a few counts. Germline V gene lookup returns CDR1 MNHEY and CDR2 SMNVEV (reference sequence). Trimming removed 5 bases from V and 5 bases from J, with 12 bases in between. The CDR3 spans 14 residues. This record comes from a study of blood T cell repertoires in COVID-19. The overall study: Specimens from acute and convalescent COVID-19 originated in the United States, Italy and Spain. Sources were T cells, B-cell-depleted T cells, or PBMCs; the material itself was cDNA or gDNA.

Per the authors' pipeline: The authors estimated nucleated cell counts from reference gene primer amplification. Assay: immunoSEQ multiplex PCR; the TCRdb copy retains only in-frame clones and omits some. V and J calls and clone size follow that table, whereas D and trimming were derived from the DNA. Here the sample spans about 140,000 clones, around nine tenths being singletons. The sequence came from a human donor in a cohort sampled during active COVID-19. The sequencing input was peripheral blood. This chain links TRBV27 with TRBJ2-2, with a tentative D call TRBD2 (5 bases). CDR3 coding DNA: TGTGCCAGCAGTCCACCGACGGGGACCGGGGAGCTGTTTTTT. This encodes CASSPPTGTGELFF.